This is a list of T cell receptor beta chains from one sample in a study of T cells in localized non-small cell lung cancer. Repertoires were generated with immunoSEQ multiplex PCR, while TCRdb's copy carries only in-frame clones and drops some. The sample shows some 30,000 clones, 80% to 90% of them seen only once. The sequenced sample was peripheral blood, obtained before any cancer treatment. Every receptor here comes from a male donor at least 60 years old with stage III lung adenocarcinoma. Both conserved end residues are part of each CDR3. D genes are given only for firm matches. Part of the rows lack a size; the others show once, few, many or a class for expanded clones.

v_gene	j_gene	abundance	d_gene	len	CDR3aa	CDR3nt
TRBV5-4	TRBJ1-4	NA	NA	15	CASSLDAGPNEKLFF	TGTGCCAGCAGCTTGGATGCCGGGCCCAATGAAAAACTGTTTTTT
TRBV28	TRBJ2-1	NA	NA	16	CASSRVGGTSYNEQFF	TGTGCCAGCAGCCGCGTTGGGGGGACCTCCTACAATGAGCAGTTCTTC
TRBV5-1	TRBJ2-5	NA	NA	14	CASSHRDLRETQYF	TGCGCCAGCAGCCACCGGGACCTCCGAGAGACCCAGTACTTC
TRBV5-4	TRBJ2-1	NA	NA	16	CASSLGAWEKNNEQFF	TGTGCCAGCAGCTTGGGGGCCTGGGAGAAGAACAATGAGCAGTTCTTC
TRBV9	TRBJ2-1	NA	NA	15	CASSAGVGLLVEQFF	TGTGCCAGCAGCGCAGGGGTCGGGCTTTTGGTTGAGCAGTTCTTC
TRBV6-4	TRBJ2-3	NA	NA	14	CASSVLYAADTQYF	TGTGCCAGCTCCGTTCTCTACGCGGCAGATACGCAGTATTTT
TRBV29-1	TRBJ1-2	NA	TRBD1	12	CSDSQGGYGYTF	TGCAGCGATTCTCAGGGGGGGTATGGCTACACCTTC
TRBV2	TRBJ1-4	few	NA	16	CARSHGTLGTNEKLFF	TGTGCCAGGTCACATGGGACCCTAGGGACTAATGAAAAACTGTTTTTT
TRBV6-5	TRBJ2-7	NA	NA	15	CASRPSAGQGHEQYF	TGTGCCAGCAGGCCTTCGGCTGGGCAGGGCCACGAGCAGTACTTC
TRBV23-1	TRBJ1-4	NA	NA	15	CASSAPGGSNEKLFF	TGCGCCAGCAGTGCCCCCGGTGGGTCTAATGAAAAACTGTTTTTT
TRBV7-9	TRBJ1-1	NA	NA	14	CASSLVGQNTEAFF	TGTGCCAGCAGCTTAGTCGGTCAGAACACTGAAGCTTTCTTT
TRBV12-2	TRBJ2-7	NA	NA	16	CASRLVQGIPSYEQYF	TGTGCAAGTCGCTTAGTTCAGGGGATCCCCTCCTACGAGCAGTACTTC
TRBV19	TRBJ2-5	NA	NA	15	CASSPTDTLGETQYF	TGTGCCAGTAGTCCCACGGACACCCTTGGGGAGACCCAGTACTTC
TRBV5-6	TRBJ2-7	NA	NA	13	CASSLLDTYEQYF	TGTGCCAGCAGCTTGTTGGACACCTACGAGCAGTACTTC
TRBV9	TRBJ2-3	NA	NA	15	CASSVEQGITDTQYF	TGTGCCAGCAGCGTAGAACAGGGAATCACAGATACGCAGTATTTT
TRBV15	TRBJ1-5	NA	NA	17	CATSSRTAYYSNQPQHF	TGTGCCACCAGCAGCCGGACAGCGTATTATAGCAATCAGCCCCAGCATTTT
TRBV28	TRBJ2-7	NA	NA	13	CASSLWRSYEQYF	TGTGCCAGCAGTTTGTGGCGGTCCTACGAGCAGTACTTC
TRBV28	TRBJ2-1	NA	TRBD2	17	CASTVGPGLAGRNEQFF	TGTGCCAGCACCGTGGGGCCCGGACTAGCGGGACGCAATGAGCAGTTCTTC
TRBV7-2	TRBJ2-7	NA	TRBD2	15	CASSLVAGGSYEQYF	TGTGCCAGCAGCTTAGTAGCGGGGGGGAGCTACGAGCAGTACTTC
TRBV6-5	TRBJ2-1	NA	TRBD1	15	CASRPPRTGSSEQFF	TGTGCCAGCAGACCCCCGAGGACAGGGTCTTCTGAGCAGTTCTTC
TRBV21-1	TRBJ1-1	NA	NA	14	CASSSHSENTEAFF	TGTGCCAGCAGCAGCCACAGTGAGAACACTGAAGCTTTCTTT
TRBV14	TRBJ2-1	few	TRBD2	16	CASRLSGGQVYNEQFF	TGTGCCAGCAGGCTGAGCGGGGGTCAAGTCTACAATGAGCAGTTCTTC
TRBV2	TRBJ2-6	NA	NA	15	CASTIGTLGANVLTF	TGTGCCAGCACCATAGGGACCCTTGGGGCCAACGTCCTGACTTTC